This record concerns one TCR beta chain sequence. Data came from immunoSEQ multiplex PCR; TCRdb stores just in-frame clones and leaves some out. This sample has about 150,000 clones; about 85% occur once, and the top ten carry about 3.1%. The entry originates in a study of blood T cell repertoires in COVID-19. Study information: The United States, Italy and Spain were the sources of the acute and convalescent COVID-19 samples.

This CDR3 is built from 17 residues. CDR1 and CDR2 (germline): SEHNR, FQNEAQ (reference sequence). Unmatched junction bases numbered 14, after V lost 4 bases and J lost 4 bases. The chain joins TRBV7-9 to TRBJ1-1, with 8 bases aligning to TRBD1. The TCR sequence derives from a woman between 40 and 55 years old with active or convalescent COVID-19. The material sequenced was peripheral blood. The CDR3 reads CASSSAERQGKGTEAFF. CDR3 in DNA: TGTGCCAGCAGCTCAGCGGAACGACAGGGGAAAGGCACTGAAGCTTTCTTT. Using reference TRBV7-9 and TRBJ1-1 for the parts outside the CDR3, the full variable domain is DTGVSQNPRHKITKRGQNVTFRCDPISEHNRLYWYRQTLGQGPEFLTYFQNEAQLEKSRLLSDRFSAERPKGSFSTLEIQRTEQGDSAMYLCASSSAERQGKGTEAFFGQGTRLTVV.